The 10 T cell receptor beta chains presented below share a single source sample, sequenced in a study of CD8+CD57+ T cells in acquired aplastic anemia. Flow cytometry had shown expanded CD8+CD57+ cells in the patients chosen for sequencing. CDR3 and TCR beta VDJ profiling relied on a genomic DNA template. TCRdb analysed the reads with MiXCR anew, one entry per CDR3 protein. The sample contains some 180,000 distinct CDR3 sequences, 45% to 60% of which appear only once. Sequenced: sorted CD4+, CD8+, or CD8+CD57+ T cells (not recorded which) from PBMCs. All receptors derive from a human donor with aplastic anemia.

This clonotype came up once. The V call is TRBV29-1, the J call TRBJ1-2; D unresolved. The CDR3 has 11 amino acids. Germline CDR1 is SQVTM and CDR2 is ANQGSEA. V was clipped by 4 bases and J by 6 bases, with 9 bases between them. The CDR3 loop reads CSVGSRNGYTF. The CDR3 DNA is TGCAGCGTTGGGTCCCGAAATGGCTACACCTTC.

The chain links TRBV2 to TRBJ1-2, with TRBD1 matching 7 bases. The CDR3 spans 15 residues. The germline V gene has CDR1 SNHLY and CDR2 FYNNEI. Germline trimming cut 6 bases from V and 4 bases from J; bases unmatched to any gene: 11. CDR3 nucleotide sequence: TGTGCCAGCAGCCCTATAGACAGGGCCGGCTATGGCTACACCTTC. The encoded protein is CASSPIDRAGYGYTF.

The chain uses TRBV2 and TRBJ2-1; possibly TRBD2 for D (5 bases). Trimming pared 10 bases from V and 9 bases from J, leaving 22 bases between. Germline CDR1 and CDR2: SNHLY and FYNNEI. The CDR3 has 14 residues. The CDR3 sequence is CATSQRFGVAEQFF. The CDR3 region has the DNA TGTGCCACAAGTCAACGCTTCGGGGTTGCTGAGCAGTTCTTC.

This clonotype was seen more than once but under ten times. V and J are TRBV3-1 and TRBJ2-7, with 8 bases lining up with TRBD1. The junction had 5 bases not matched to a gene; V was cut back by 4 bases and J by 3 bases. Germline V gene lookup returns CDR1 LGHDT and CDR2 YNNKEL (reference sequence). The CDR3 totals 14 residues. The DNA for the CDR3 is TGTGCCAGCAGCCCAACGACAGGGGTCTACGAGCAGTACTTC. Translating gives CASSPTTGVYEQYF.

This clonotype has a count of ten or more. The rearrangement joins TRBV19 to TRBJ2-5; 12 positions agree with TRBD1. V lost 9 bases, J lost 4 bases, and 15 bases stayed unmatched. The CDR3 extends over 17 amino acids. The germline V gene has CDR1 LNHDA and CDR2 SQIVND (reference sequence). CDR3 DNA sequence: TGTGCCAGAGTTGACCATCCGGGACAGGGGGCTAGAGAGACCCAGTACTTC. This sequence encodes CARVDHPGQGARETQYF.

In its sample, this clonotype ranks as medium-sized. The rearrangement joins TRBV19 to TRBJ1-2, with D hard to call. This CDR3 contains 11 residues. Trimming took 4 bases from V and 8 from J, leaving 8 bases between them. Germline CDR1 and CDR2: LNHDA and SQIVND (reference sequence). The CDR3 here is CASSTWTGYTF. Written as DNA, the CDR3 is TGTGCCAGTAGTACCTGGACGGGCTACACCTTC.

The table lists this clonotype with a few counts. The chain is built from TRBV15 and TRBJ1-2, with 10 bases identical to TRBD1. Trimming cost V 5 bases and J 6 bases; bases outside gene matches: 9. Germline-derived CDR1 and CDR2 are LNHNV and YYDKDF (reference sequence). CDR3 length equals 15 residues. The CDR3 loop is CATSGEGDRGDGYTF. Here the CDR3 DNA reads TGTGCCACCAGCGGGGAGGGGGACAGGGGAGATGGCTACACCTTC.

V is TRBV12-3 or TRBV12-4 and J is TRBJ1-2; TRBD1 is a possible D gene (5 bases). V was pared by 10 bases and J by 4 bases, with 7 bases between. This CDR3 is built from 10 residues. The CDR3 region is CATRGYGYTF. The CDR3 nucleotides are TGTGCCACGAGGGGCTATGGCTACACCTTC.

The rearrangement uses TRBV7-9 and TRBJ1-2, with 7 bases aligning to TRBD1. V was clipped by 2 bases and J by 5 bases; unmatched bases: 8. The CDR3 loop spans 15 amino acids. Germline V gives CDR1 SEHNR, CDR2 FQNEAQ (reference sequence). DNA of the CDR3: TGTGCCAGCAGCTTAAACAGGGGACTTCCTTATGGCTACACCTTC. Protein sequence: CASSLNRGLPYGYTF. The full variable domain, its missing parts supplied by reference TRBV7-9 and TRBJ1-2, is DTGVSQNPRHKITKRGQNVTFRCDPISEHNRLYWYRQTLGQGPEFLTYFQNEAQLEKSRLLSDRFSAERPKGSFSTLEIQRTEQGDSAMYLCASSLNRGLPYGYTFGSGTRLTVV.

The genes are TRBV15 and TRBJ2-3, with D perhaps TRBD2 (5 bases). Germline loops: CDR1 LNHNV, CDR2 YYDKDF (reference sequence). Trimming stripped 0 bases from V and 0 bases from J, with 19 bases between. CDR3 length: 19 residues. DNA for the CDR3: TGTGCCACCAGCAGAGAATCAATCGCTAGCTGGTATAGCACAGATACGCAGTATTTT. The encoded protein is CATSRESIASWYSTDTQYF.